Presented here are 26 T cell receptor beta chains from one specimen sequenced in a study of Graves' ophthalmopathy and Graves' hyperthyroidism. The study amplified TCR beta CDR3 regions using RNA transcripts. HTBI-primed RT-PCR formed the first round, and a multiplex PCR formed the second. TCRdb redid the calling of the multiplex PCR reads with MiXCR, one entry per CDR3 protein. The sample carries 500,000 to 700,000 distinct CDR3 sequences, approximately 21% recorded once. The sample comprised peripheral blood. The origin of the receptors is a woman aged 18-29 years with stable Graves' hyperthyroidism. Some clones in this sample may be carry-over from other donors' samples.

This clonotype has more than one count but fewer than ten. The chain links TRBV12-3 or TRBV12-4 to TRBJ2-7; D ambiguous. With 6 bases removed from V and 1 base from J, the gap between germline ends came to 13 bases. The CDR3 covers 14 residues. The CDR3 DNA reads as TGTGCCAGCAGGATCAGTACGGTATCCTACGAGCAGTACTTC. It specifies CASRISTVSYEQYF.

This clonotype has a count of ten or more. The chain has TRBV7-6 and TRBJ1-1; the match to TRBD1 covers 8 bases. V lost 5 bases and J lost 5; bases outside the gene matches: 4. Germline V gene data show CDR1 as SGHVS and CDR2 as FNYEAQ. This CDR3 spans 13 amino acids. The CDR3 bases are TGTGCCAGCAGCCCAGGGGGCAGGACTGAAGCTTTCTTT. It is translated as CASSPGGRTEAFF.

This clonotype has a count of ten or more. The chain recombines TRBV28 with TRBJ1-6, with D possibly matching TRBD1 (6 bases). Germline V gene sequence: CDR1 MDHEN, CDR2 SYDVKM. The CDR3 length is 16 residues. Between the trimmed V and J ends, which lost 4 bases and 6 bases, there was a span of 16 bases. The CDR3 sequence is CASSSRGVTLNSPLHF. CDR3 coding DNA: TGTGCCAGCAGTTCAAGGGGGGTGACACTTAATTCACCCCTCCACTTT.

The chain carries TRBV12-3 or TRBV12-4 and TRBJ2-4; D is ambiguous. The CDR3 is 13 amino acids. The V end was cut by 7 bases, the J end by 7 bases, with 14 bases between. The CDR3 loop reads CASTSGPGNIQYF. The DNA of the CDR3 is TGTGCCAGCACTTCCGGGCCTGGGAACATTCAGTACTTC.

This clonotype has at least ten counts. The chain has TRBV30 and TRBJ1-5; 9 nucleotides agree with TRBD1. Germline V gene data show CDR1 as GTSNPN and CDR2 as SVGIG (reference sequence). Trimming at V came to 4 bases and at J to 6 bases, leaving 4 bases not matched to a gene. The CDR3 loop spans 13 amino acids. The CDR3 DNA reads TGTGCCTGGAACAGGGGGCTCGGTCAGCCCCAGCATTTT. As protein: CAWNRGLGQPQHF.

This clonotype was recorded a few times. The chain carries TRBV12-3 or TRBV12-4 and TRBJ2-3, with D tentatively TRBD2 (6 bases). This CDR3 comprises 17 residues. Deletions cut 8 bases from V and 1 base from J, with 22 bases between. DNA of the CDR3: TGTGCCAGCCTCCCCGGTCCGGGGGTTAGCGGCACAGATACGCAGTATTTT. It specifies CASLPGPGVSGTDTQYF.

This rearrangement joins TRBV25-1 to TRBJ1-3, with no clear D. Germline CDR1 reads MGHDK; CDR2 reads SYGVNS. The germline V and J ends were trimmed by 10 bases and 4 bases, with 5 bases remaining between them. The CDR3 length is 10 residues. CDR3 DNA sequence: TGTGCCACAGGAGGAAACACCATATATTTT. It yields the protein CATGGNTIYF.

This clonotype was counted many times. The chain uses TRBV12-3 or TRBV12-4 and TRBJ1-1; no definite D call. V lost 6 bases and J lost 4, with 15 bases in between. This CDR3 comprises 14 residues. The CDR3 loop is CASSLTRLGTEAFF. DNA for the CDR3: TGTGCCAGCAGCTTGACAAGGTTGGGCACTGAAGCTTTCTTT.

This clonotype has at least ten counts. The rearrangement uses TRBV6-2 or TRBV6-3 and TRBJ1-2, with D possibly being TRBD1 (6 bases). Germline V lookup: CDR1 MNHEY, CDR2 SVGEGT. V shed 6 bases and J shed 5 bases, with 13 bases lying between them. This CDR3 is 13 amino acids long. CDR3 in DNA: TGTGCCAGCAGCCGGGACAAGGATTATGGCTACACCTTC. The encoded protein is CASSRDKDYGYTF.

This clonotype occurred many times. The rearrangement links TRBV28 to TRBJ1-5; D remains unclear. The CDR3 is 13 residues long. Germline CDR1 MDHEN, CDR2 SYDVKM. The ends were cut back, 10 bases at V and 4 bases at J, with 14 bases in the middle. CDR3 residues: CAIRSIGNQPQHF. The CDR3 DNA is TGTGCCATCAGGAGTATTGGGAATCAGCCCCAGCATTTT.

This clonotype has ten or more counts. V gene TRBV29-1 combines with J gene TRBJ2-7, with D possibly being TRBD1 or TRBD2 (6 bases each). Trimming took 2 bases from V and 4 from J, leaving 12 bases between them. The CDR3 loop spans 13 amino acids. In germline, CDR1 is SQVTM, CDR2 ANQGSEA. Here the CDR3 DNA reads TGCAGCGTTGAAATCGGGGGCCGTTACGAGCAGTACTTC. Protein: CSVEIGGRYEQYF.

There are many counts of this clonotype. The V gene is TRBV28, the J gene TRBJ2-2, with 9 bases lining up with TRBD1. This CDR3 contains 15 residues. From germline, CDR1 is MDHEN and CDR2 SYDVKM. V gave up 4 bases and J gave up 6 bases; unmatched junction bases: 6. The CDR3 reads CASSSQGAGAGELFF. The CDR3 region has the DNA TGTGCCAGCAGTTCACAGGGGGCAGGTGCCGGGGAGCTGTTTTTT.

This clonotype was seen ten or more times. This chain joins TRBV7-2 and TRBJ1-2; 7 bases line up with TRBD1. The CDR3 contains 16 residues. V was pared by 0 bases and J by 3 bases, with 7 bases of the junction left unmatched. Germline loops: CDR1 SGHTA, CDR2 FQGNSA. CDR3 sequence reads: CASSLATTGLYYGYTF. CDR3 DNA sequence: TGTGCCAGCAGCTTAGCAACGACAGGGTTGTACTATGGCTACACCTTC.

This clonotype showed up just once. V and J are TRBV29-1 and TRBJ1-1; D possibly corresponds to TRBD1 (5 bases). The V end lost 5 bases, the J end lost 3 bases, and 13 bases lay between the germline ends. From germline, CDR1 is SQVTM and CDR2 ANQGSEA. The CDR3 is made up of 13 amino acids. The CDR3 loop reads CSVRAGGDTEAFF. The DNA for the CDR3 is TGCAGCGTTAGAGCAGGAGGGGACACTGAAGCTTTCTTT.

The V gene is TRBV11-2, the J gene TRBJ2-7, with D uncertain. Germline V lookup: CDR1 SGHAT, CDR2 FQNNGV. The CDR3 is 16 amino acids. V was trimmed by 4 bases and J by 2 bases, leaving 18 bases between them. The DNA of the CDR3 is TGTGCCAGCAGCTCCTTAAGAGCGCGCGCCCCCTACGAGCAGTACTTC. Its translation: CASSSLRARAPYEQYF.

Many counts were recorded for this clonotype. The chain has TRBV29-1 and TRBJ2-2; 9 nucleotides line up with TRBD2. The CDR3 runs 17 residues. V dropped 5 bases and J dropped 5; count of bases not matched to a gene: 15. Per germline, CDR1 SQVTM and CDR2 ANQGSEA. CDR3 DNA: TGCAGCGTTCGGCTAGCGGGATCACGGGGACCGACCGGGGAGCTGTTTTTT. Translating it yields CSVRLAGSRGPTGELFF.

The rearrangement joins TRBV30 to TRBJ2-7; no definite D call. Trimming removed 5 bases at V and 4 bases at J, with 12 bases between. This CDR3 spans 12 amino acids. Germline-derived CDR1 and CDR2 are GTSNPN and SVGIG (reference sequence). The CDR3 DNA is TGTGCCTGGGGGGAACGGCCTTACGAGCAGTACTTC. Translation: CAWGERPYEQYF.

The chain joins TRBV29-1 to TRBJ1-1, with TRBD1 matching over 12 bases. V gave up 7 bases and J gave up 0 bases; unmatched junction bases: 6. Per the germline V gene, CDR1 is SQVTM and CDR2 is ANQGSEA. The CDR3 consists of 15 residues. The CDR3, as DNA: TGCAGCGCCGCCGGGACAGGGGGCGTGAACACTGAAGCTTTCTTT. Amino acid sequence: CSAAGTGGVNTEAFF.

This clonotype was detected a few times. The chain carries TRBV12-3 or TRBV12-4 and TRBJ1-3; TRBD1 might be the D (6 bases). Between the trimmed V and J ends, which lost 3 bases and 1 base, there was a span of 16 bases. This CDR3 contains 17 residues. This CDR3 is CASSLVGQFNSGNTIYF. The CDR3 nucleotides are TGTGCCAGCAGTTTGGTCGGACAGTTTAATTCTGGAAACACCATATATTTT.

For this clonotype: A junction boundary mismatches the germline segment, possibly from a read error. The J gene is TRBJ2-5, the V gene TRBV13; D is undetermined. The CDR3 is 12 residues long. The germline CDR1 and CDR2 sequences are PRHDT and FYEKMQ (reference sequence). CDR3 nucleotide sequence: TGTGTCAGCAGCTTACCGCTAGAGACCCAGTACTTC. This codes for CVSSLPLETQYF.

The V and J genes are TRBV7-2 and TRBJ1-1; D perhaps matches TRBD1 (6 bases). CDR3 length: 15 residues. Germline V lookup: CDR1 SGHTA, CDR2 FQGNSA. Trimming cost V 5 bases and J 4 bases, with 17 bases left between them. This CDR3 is CASSRPIWGATEAFF. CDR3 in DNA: TGTGCCAGCAGCCGACCCATCTGGGGGGCCACTGAAGCTTTCTTT.

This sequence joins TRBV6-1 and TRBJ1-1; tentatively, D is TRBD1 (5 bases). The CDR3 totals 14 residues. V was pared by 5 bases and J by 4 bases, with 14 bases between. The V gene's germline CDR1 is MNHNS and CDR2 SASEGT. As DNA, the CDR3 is TGTGCCAGCAGTATGGGACGGAAGGGCACTGAAGCTTTCTTT. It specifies CASSMGRKGTEAFF.

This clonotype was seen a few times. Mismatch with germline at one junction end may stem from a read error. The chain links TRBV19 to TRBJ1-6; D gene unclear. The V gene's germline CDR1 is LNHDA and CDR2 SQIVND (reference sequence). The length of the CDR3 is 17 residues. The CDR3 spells CASSPEAAIHYNSPLRF. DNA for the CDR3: TGTGCCAGTAGTCCCGAGGCCGCGATTCACTATAATTCACCCCTCCGCTTT.

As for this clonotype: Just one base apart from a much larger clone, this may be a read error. The CDR3 region has the DNA TGTGCCAGCAGCTTGGATAAATTCACCAGGGAGCTGTTTTTT. Translated: CASSLDKFTRELFF. The chain uses TRBV5-6 and TRBJ2-2; unclear D gene. The CDR3 runs to 14 residues. CDR1 is SGHDT, CDR2 YYEEEE, per germline.

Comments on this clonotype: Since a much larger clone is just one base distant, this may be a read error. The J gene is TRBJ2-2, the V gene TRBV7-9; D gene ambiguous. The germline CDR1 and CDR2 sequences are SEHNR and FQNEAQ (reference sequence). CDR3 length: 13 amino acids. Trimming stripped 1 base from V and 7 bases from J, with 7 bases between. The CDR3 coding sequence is TGTGCCAGCAGCTTAGGGCAGAACGGGGAGCTGTTTTTT. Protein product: CASSLGQNGELFF. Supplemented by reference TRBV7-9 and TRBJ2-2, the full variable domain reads DTGVSQNPRHKITKRGQNVTFRCDPISEHNRLYWYRQTLGQGPEFLTYFQNEAQLEKSRLLSDRFSAERPKGSFSTLEIQRTEQGDSAMYLCASSLGQNGELFFGEGSRLTVL.

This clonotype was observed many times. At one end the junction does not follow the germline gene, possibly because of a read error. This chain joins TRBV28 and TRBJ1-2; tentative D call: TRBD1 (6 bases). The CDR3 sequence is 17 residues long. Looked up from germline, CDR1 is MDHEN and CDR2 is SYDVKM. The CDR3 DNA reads TGTGCCAACAGTCCCCCAGGTGGGGGCAGGAGGAACTATGGCTACACCTTC. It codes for CANSPPGGGRRNYGYTF.